The clone carrying this TCR beta chain was seen ten or more times. A J-beta primer mix and a sample-barcoded 5' primer were used in a second PCR of about 7 to 12 cycles. Each CDR3 protein is one row after TCRdb ran MiXCR on the 5' RACE reads. The sample records around 1,700,000 distinct CDR3 sequences, 28% being singletons. Germline lookup yields CDR1 ENHRY and CDR2 SYGVKD. Unmatched junction bases numbered 7, after V lost 3 bases and J lost 2 bases. The CDR3 sequence is 15 residues long. These data come from a study of blood T cells in healthy people across ages. PBMCs numbering at least 6 million were isolated per sample.

The chain combines TRBV10-3 with TRBJ2-7; 7 bases agree with TRBD2. The origin of this receptor is a woman under 40 in good health. The sequencing input was blood. The chain's CDR3 is CAISDGASGTYEQYF. The DNA for the CDR3 is TGTGCCATCAGTGATGGAGCTAGCGGAACCTACGAGCAGTACTTC.